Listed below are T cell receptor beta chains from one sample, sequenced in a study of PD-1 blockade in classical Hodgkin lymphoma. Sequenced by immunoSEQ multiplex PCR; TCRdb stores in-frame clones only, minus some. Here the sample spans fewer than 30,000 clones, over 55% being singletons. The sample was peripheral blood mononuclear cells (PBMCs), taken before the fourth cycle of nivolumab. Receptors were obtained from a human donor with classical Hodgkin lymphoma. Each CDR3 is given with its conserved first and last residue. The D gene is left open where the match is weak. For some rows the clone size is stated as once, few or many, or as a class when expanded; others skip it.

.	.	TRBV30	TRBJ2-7	CAWSVGAAQYF	TGTGCCTGGAGTGTGGGGGCAGCGCAGTACTTC
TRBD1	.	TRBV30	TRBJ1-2	CAWSRRGTGGASGGYTF	TGTGCCTGGAGCCGTCGGGGGACAGGGGGCGCCTCGGGTGGCTACACCTTC
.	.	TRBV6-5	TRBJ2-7	CASSSGRSVNEQYF	TGTGCCAGCAGTTCGGGAAGGTCGGTCAACGAGCAGTACTTC
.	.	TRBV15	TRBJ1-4	CATCPGGVNEKLFF	TGTGCCACGTGTCCCGGGGGGGTTAATGAAAAACTGTTTTTT
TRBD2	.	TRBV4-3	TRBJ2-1	CASSPFEGRAEGQFF	TGCGCCAGCAGCCCATTTGAGGGGAGGGCCGAGGGGCAGTTCTTC
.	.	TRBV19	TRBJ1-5	CASSYDRKADQPQHF	TGTGCCAGTAGTTATGACAGGAAGGCCGACCAGCCCCAGCATTTT
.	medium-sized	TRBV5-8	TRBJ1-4	CASSGTGMANEKLFF	TGTGCCAGCAGCGGGACGGGGATGGCTAATGAAAAACTGTTTTTT
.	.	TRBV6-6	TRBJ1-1	CASSPLGVNTEAFF	TGTGCCAGCAGTCCCCTGGGGGTGAACACTGAAGCTTTCTTT
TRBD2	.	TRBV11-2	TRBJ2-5	CAPTCGTSLETQYF	TGTGCCCCCACGTGTGGGACTAGCTTAGAGACCCAGTACTTC
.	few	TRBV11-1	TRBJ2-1	CASSLGLASNEQFF	TGTGCCAGCAGCTTAGGGCTAGCGTCCAATGAGCAGTTCTTC
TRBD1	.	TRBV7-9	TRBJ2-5	CASSPSLGTGETQYF	TGTGCCAGCAGCCCTAGCCTCGGGACAGGGGAGACCCAGTACTTC
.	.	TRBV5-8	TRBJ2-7	CASSLAYEQYF	TGTGCCAGCAGCTTGGCCTACGAGCAGTACTTC
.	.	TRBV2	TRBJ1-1	CASSDSNTEAFF	TGTGCCAGCAGTGATTCGAACACTGAAGCTTTCTTT
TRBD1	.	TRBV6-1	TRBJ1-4	CASSGRDSWNEKLFF	TGTGCCAGCAGTGGACGGGACAGCTGGAATGAAAAACTGTTTTTT
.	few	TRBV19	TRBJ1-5	CASAREYNQPQHF	TGTGCCAGTGCCCGGGAGTACAATCAGCCCCAGCATTTT
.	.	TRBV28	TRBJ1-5	CASSAWDMPQHF	TGTGCCAGCAGTGCCTGGGACATGCCCCAGCATTTT
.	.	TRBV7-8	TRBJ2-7	CASSSTQGIVYEQYF	TGTGCCAGCAGCTCAACCCAGGGTATAGTCTACGAGCAGTACTTC
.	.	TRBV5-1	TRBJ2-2	CASSLFGDKNTGELFF	TGCGCCAGCAGCCTGTTCGGGGACAAAAACACCGGGGAGCTGTTTTTT
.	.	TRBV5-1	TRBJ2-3	CASSLEGGGVDTQYF	TGCGCCAGCAGCTTGGAGGGTGGCGGGGTAGATACGCAGTATTTT
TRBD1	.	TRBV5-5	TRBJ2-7	CASSFSGQGGEQYF	TGTGCCAGCAGCTTTTCGGGACAGGGTGGCGAGCAGTACTTC
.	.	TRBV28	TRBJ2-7	CASSFNYEQYF	TGTGCCAGCAGTTTCAACTACGAGCAGTACTTC
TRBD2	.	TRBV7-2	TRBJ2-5	CASSFLAGGPKETQYF	TGTGCCAGCAGCTTCTTAGCGGGAGGGCCCAAAGAGACCCAGTACTTC
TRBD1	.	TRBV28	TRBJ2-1	CATTDREDEQFF	TGTGCCACCACGGACAGGGAGGATGAGCAGTTCTTC
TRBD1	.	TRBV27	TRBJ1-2	CASSFGTGFGYTF	TGTGCCAGCAGTTTTGGGACAGGGTTTGGCTACACCTTC
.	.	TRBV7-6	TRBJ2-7	CASSLDGAWEQYF	TGTGCCAGCAGCCTCGACGGTGCGTGGGAGCAGTACTTC
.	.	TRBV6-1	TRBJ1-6	CASNGRVSYNSPLHF	TGTGCCAGCAACGGCAGGGTGTCCTATAATTCACCCCTCCACTTT
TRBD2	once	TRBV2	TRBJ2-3	CASSVASGGAKITQYF	TGTGCCAGCAGTGTTGCAAGCGGGGGGGCGAAGATTACGCAGTATTTT
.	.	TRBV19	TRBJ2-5	CASSPGLLETQYF	TGTGCCAGTAGCCCGGGACTCCTGGAGACCCAGTACTTC